The next 20 T cell receptor beta chains were all read from a single sample in a study of T cell repertoires in cytomegalovirus infection. TCRdb used MiXCR to reprocess the reads, holding one entry per CDR3 protein. The sample comprises roughly 150,000 distinct CDR3 sequences, about a quarter of which are singletons, and 9.5% to 13% rests with the top ten. Sequencing input: PBMCs. The receptor source for this set is a human donor in good health (CMV status not recorded). Some clones in this sample may be carry-over from other donors' samples.

This clonotype was seen only a few times. The J gene is TRBJ1-1, the V gene TRBV27; D is perhaps TRBD1 (6 bases). Between the trimmed V and J ends, which lost 2 bases and 8 bases, there was a span of 12 bases. The CDR3 totals 13 residues. Germline lookup yields CDR1 MNHEY and CDR2 SMNVEV (reference sequence). The CDR3 is CASSLNTGTEAFF. The DNA for the CDR3 is TGTGCCAGCAGTTTAAACACCGGGACAGAAGCTTTCTTT.

In this sample, this clonotype turned up a few times. The chain joins TRBV20-1 to TRBJ2-3; D not certain. Trimming removed 0 bases from V and 2 bases from J, with 9 bases in between. CDR3 length: 14 amino acids. CDR1 and CDR2 from the germline V gene are DFQATT and SNEGSKA (reference sequence). DNA of the CDR3: TGCAGTGCTAGAGATGCCGCCACCACAGATACGCAGTATTTT. It is translated as CSARDAATTDTQYF.

This clonotype was recorded at least ten times. The chain uses TRBV7-2 and TRBJ1-4, with no clear D. CDR1 is SGHTA and CDR2 is FQGNSA in the germline V gene. The CDR3 extends over 14 amino acids. V lost 3 bases to trimming and J lost 8 bases, with 13 bases between them. The CDR3 sequence: CASSFGLVREKLFF. The CDR3 region has the DNA TGTGCCAGCAGCTTCGGCCTCGTGAGGGAAAAACTGTTTTTT.

V usage is TRBV20-1 and J usage is TRBJ2-5; TRBD2 agrees at 12 bases. The ends lost 1 base at V and 1 base at J; junction bases unmatched: 13. Germline V gene data show CDR1 as DFQATT and CDR2 as SNEGSKA (reference sequence). There are 19 residues in the CDR3. CDR3 protein: CSARGDPSGRAIGQETQYF. The CDR3 region has the DNA TGCAGTGCTAGAGGAGACCCTAGCGGGAGGGCCATTGGCCAAGAGACCCAGTACTTC.

This clonotype was seen only a few times. This sequence joins TRBV28 and TRBJ1-2; 7 bases align to TRBD1. The V gene end was trimmed by 6 bases and the J gene end by 7 bases; junction bases not matched to a gene: 8. CDR1 and CDR2 (germline): MDHEN, SYDVKM. CDR3 length: 13 amino acids. The CDR3 spells CASSLDREGGYTF. In DNA, the CDR3 is TGTGCCAGCAGCCTTGACAGGGAGGGTGGCTACACCTTC.

CDR3 protein: CSARGGPEIYEQYF. In DNA form, the CDR3 reads TGCAGTGCTAGGGGCGGCCCCGAAATCTACGAGCAGTACTTC. The chain recombines TRBV20-1 with TRBJ2-7; D is uncertain. The V end was cut by 3 bases, the J end by 3 bases, with 15 bases between. This CDR3 is built from 14 residues. The germline gives CDR1 DFQATT, CDR2 SNEGSKA (reference sequence).

In this sample, this clonotype turned up many times. The chain carries TRBV7-8 and TRBJ2-1; 8 nucleotides match TRBD2. The trim removed 5 bases at V and 6 bases at J, leaving 12 bases unmatched. Germline V gene lookup returns CDR1 SGHVS and CDR2 FQNEAQ. The CDR3 is made up of 16 amino acids. The CDR3 nucleotides read TGTGCCAGCAGCGATAGCCGGGGGACTAGGGGCAATGAGCAGTTCTTC. Translated: CASSDSRGTRGNEQFF.

The genes are TRBV19 and TRBJ2-1, with D perhaps matching TRBD1 (6 bases). There are 14 residues in the CDR3. Trimming removed 10 bases from V and 0 bases from J, with 13 bases in between. From germline, CDR1 is LNHDA and CDR2 SQIVND (reference sequence). CDR3 DNA: TGTGCCACCAGACAGGAGAGCTCCTACAATGAGCAGTTCTTC. Translation: CATRQESSYNEQFF.

The J gene is TRBJ1-1, the V gene TRBV28, with 7 bases lining up with TRBD1. Germline CDR1 is MDHEN and CDR2 is SYDVKM. There are 14 residues in the CDR3. V gave up 7 bases and J gave up 4 bases; unmatched junction bases: 9. The chain's CDR3 is CASIVEGAGTEAFF. The CDR3 DNA reads as TGTGCCAGCATCGTAGAGGGGGCGGGCACTGAAGCTTTCTTT.

This clonotype has only a few counts. V gene TRBV5-5 combines with J gene TRBJ1-1; weak D call: TRBD1 (6 bases). This CDR3 has 14 residues. The V and J ends lost 4 bases and 3 bases respectively, with 13 bases between them. CDR1 is SGHKS and CDR2 is YYEKEE in the germline V gene (reference sequence). The CDR3 coding sequence is TGTGCCAGCAGCCCGGGACACCTTTACACTGAAGCTTTCTTT. Translated: CASSPGHLYTEAFF.

In this sample, this clonotype turned up many times. The J gene is TRBJ2-2, the V gene TRBV7-8, with 7 nucleotides matching TRBD2. Looked up from germline, CDR1 is SGHVS and CDR2 is FQNEAQ. This CDR3 is built from 17 residues. Trimming cost V 4 bases and J 1 base; bases outside gene matches: 9. The DNA for the CDR3 is TGTGCCAGCAGCTCTTTACCCCAGCGGGGGAACACCGGGGAGCTGTTTTTT. This codes for CASSSLPQRGNTGELFF.

This clonotype appeared many times. CDR3 sequence: CATLAGVNTGELFF. The CDR3, as DNA: TGTGCCACCCTAGCGGGAGTGAACACCGGGGAGCTGTTTTTT. The V gene is TRBV7-2, the J gene TRBJ2-2; 10 bases agree with TRBD2. From germline, CDR1 is SGHTA and CDR2 FQGNSA. J lost 1 base, V lost 10 bases, and 3 bases had no gene match. The CDR3 contains 14 residues.

This clonotype was seen more than once but under ten times. V usage is TRBV2 and J usage is TRBJ2-3; 7 bases match TRBD1. CDR1 is SNHLY, CDR2 FYNNEI, per germline. V trimming: 5 bases; J trimming: 5 bases; junction bases outside the gene matches: 13. The CDR3 is 16 amino acids. The CDR3 region is CASSSVTSGTEDTQYF. The CDR3 region has the DNA TGTGCCAGCAGTTCTGTAACCTCCGGGACAGAAGATACGCAGTATTTT.

V is TRBV28 and J is TRBJ1-4; a possible D gene is TRBD1 (6 bases). Germline CDR1 MDHEN, CDR2 SYDVKM. This CDR3 has 13 amino acids. Trimming left V 5 bases short and J 9 bases short, with 13 bases between. The CDR3 loop is CASSLPGQKKLFF. In DNA form, the CDR3 reads TGTGCCAGCAGTCTCCCCGGACAGAAAAAACTGTTTTTT.

This clonotype was observed a handful of times. The genes are TRBV14 and TRBJ1-1; possibly TRBD1 for D (5 bases). The CDR3 extends over 15 amino acids. Trimming took 4 bases from V and 5 from J, leaving 17 bases between them. Germline CDR1 is SGHDN and CDR2 is FVKESK. As DNA, the CDR3 is TGTGCCAGCAGCCTCCGGACACCCGGGGGGACTGAAGCTTTCTTT. It specifies CASSLRTPGGTEAFF. The whole variable domain, remainder taken from reference TRBV14 and TRBJ1-1, is EAGVTQFPSHSVIEKGQTVTLRCDPISGHDNLYWYRRVMGKEIKFLLHFVKESKQDESGMPNNRFLAERTGGTYSTLKVQPAELEDSGVYFCASSLRTPGGTEAFFGQGTRLTVV.

This rearrangement joins TRBV27 to TRBJ2-7, with TRBD1 identical over 10 bases. The CDR3 runs to 13 residues. J lost 6 bases, V lost 6 bases, and 5 bases had no gene match. Germline values: CDR1 MNHEY, CDR2 SMNVEV (reference sequence). CDR3: CASSRQGAPEQYF. CDR3 bases: TGTGCCAGCAGCCGACAGGGGGCGCCCGAGCAGTACTTC.

This clonotype was found many times. The chain carries TRBV7-3 and TRBJ2-6; D may correspond to TRBD1 or TRBD2 (7 bases each). The CDR3 spans 17 residues. Germline-derived CDR1 and CDR2 are SGHTA and FQGTGA. Trimming removed 5 bases from V and 0 bases from J, with 14 bases in between. This CDR3 is CASSEQGRASGANVLTF. The CDR3 nucleotides read TGTGCCAGCAGCGAACAGGGGAGGGCCTCTGGGGCCAACGTCCTGACTTTC.

The table lists this clonotype with a few counts. The CDR3 nucleotides are TGCGCCAGCAGCCAAGATTATAGGTCACCCCTCCACTTT. This gives the protein CASSQDYRSPLHF. V gene TRBV4-3 combines with J gene TRBJ1-6; D unresolved. Between the trimmed V and J ends, which lost 0 bases and 10 bases, there was a span of 7 bases. The V gene's germline CDR1 is LGHNA and CDR2 YSLEER. The CDR3 length is 13 residues.

A few counts support this clonotype. The V call is TRBV6-2 or TRBV6-3, the J call TRBJ2-2, with D uncertain. This CDR3 contains 13 residues. Per germline, CDR1 MNHEY and CDR2 SVGEGT. Deletions cut 7 bases from V and 5 bases from J, with 11 bases between. Written as DNA, the CDR3 is TGTGCCAGCACCCCACCCCGGACCGGGGAGCTGTTTTTT. It translates to CASTPPRTGELFF.

The V gene is TRBV27, the J gene TRBJ2-2; D is tentatively TRBD1 or TRBD2 (5 bases each). Between the trimmed V and J ends, which lost 5 bases and 5 bases, there was a span of 12 bases. In germline, CDR1 is MNHEY, CDR2 SMNVEV (reference sequence). The CDR3 consists of 14 residues. This CDR3 reads CASSPGTLTGELFF. CDR3 bases: TGTGCCAGCAGTCCCGGGACCCTGACCGGGGAGCTGTTTTTT.